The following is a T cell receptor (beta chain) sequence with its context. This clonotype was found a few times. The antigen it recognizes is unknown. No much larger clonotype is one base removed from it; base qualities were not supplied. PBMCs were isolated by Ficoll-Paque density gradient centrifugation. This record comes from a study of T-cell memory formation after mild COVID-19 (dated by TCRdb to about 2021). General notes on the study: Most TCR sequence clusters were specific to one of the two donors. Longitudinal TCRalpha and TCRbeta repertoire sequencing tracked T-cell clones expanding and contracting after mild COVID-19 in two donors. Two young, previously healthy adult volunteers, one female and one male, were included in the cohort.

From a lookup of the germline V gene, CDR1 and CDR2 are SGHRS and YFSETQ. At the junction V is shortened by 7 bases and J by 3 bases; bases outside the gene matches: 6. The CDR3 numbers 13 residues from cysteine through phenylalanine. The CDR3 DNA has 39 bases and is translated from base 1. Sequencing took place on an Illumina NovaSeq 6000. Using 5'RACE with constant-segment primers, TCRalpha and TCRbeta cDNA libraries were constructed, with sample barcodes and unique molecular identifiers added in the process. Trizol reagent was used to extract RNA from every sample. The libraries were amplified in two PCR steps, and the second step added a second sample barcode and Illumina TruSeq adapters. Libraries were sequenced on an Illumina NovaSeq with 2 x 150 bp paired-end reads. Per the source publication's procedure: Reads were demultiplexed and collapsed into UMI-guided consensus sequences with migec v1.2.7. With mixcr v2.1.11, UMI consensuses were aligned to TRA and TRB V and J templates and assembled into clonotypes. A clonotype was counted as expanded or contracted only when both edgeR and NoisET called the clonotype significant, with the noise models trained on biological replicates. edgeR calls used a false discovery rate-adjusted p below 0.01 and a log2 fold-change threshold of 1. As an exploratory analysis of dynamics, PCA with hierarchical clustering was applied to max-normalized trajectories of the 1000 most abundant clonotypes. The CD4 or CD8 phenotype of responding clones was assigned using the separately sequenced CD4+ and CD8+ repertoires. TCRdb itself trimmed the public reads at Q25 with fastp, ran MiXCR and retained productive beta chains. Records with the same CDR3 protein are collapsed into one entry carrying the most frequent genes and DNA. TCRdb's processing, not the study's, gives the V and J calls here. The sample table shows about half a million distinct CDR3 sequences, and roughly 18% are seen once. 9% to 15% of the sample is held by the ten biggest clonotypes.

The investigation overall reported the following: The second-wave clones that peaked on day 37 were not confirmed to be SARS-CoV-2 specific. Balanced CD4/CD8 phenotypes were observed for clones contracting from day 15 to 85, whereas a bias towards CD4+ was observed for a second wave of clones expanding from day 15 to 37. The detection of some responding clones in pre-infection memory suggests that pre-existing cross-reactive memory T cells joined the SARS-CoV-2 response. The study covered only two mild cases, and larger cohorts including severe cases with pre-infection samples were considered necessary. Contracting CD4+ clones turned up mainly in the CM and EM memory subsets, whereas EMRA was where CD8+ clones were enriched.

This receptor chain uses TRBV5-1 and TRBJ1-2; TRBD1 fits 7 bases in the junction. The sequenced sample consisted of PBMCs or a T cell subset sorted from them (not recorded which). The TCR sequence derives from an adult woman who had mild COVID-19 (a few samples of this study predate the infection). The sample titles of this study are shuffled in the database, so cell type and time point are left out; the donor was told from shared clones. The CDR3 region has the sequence CASGEGAYYGYTF. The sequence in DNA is TGCGCCAGCGGGGAGGGGGCCTACTATGGCTACACCTTC.